The T cell receptor (beta chain) described here comes from a study of T cells in Graves' hyperthyroidism and ophthalmopathy. RNA transcripts provided the source from which TCR beta CDR3 regions were amplified. HTBI primers were the set used in a first-round RT-PCR of the TCR CDR3. In TCRdb, the multiplex PCR reads were re-called with MiXCR into one record per CDR3 protein. The sample contains a few hundred thousand distinct CDR3 sequences, around 13% of which appear only once. Stable hyperthyroidism: no ophthalmopathy progression over 18 months of follow-up. Those patients with uncontrolled infection, other autoimmune disease, pregnancy or lactation were excluded. A note on this clonotype: No antigen is known for it. One end of the junction fails to match germline, which may point to a read error.

The CDR3 sequence is 13 residues long. Germline lookup yields CDR1 MNHEY and CDR2 SVGAGI. Study-wide results and caveats: The model identified upcoming ophthalmopathy a median about 7.1 months ahead of onset.

The sample consisted of blood. This rearrangement joins TRBV6-5 to TRBJ1-5; tentative D call: TRBD1 (6 bases). The TCR originated in a woman aged 18-30 years with Graves' hyperthyroidism. CDR3 coding DNA: TGTACCAGCAGTTACTCGGGGGGCGGTACCCAGCATTTT. It translates to CTSSYSGGGTQHF.